These 21 T cell receptor beta chains were sequenced from one sample in a study of cytomegalovirus exposure and HLA in healthy donors. The PCR was carried out with 60 Vbeta primers and 13 Jbeta primers. This table comes from immunoSEQ multiplex PCR, and its TCRdb copy is limited to in-frame clones, with some not included. The data show under 200,000 clones, with around 88% seen just once and less than 0.4% held by the top ten. Specimen: PBMCs. The receptor source for this set is a woman in her twenties or thirties in good health and CMV-seronegative.

The chain combines TRBV7-2 with TRBJ2-1; 8 nucleotides line up with TRBD1. The length of the CDR3 is 14 residues. Germline loops: CDR1 SGHTA, CDR2 FQGNSA. The V segment lost 5 bases and the J segment 9 bases; nucleotides outside the gene matches: 9. Here the CDR3 DNA reads TGTGCCAGCAGCACACAGGGGGTTAACTTTGAGCAGTTCTTC. Protein: CASSTQGVNFEQFF.

This chain links TRBV29-1 with TRBJ2-7; 7 nucleotides match TRBD1. The CDR3 spans 14 residues. Trimming cost V 0 bases and J 5 bases; bases outside gene matches: 7. Germline CDR1 and CDR2: SQVTM and ANQGSEA. Here the CDR3 DNA reads TGCAGCGTTGAAGAAGGTCAGGGGGTCAACGAGCAGTACTTC. It codes for CSVEEGQGVNEQYF.

J is TRBJ2-1 and V is TRBV11-2; 9 bases agree with TRBD2. Per germline, CDR1 SGHAT and CDR2 FQNNGV. The CDR3 has 15 amino acids. V gave up 3 bases and J gave up 5 bases; unmatched junction bases: 5. The CDR3 loop reads CASSFQRGANNEQFF. The DNA for the CDR3 is TGTGCCAGCAGCTTCCAGCGGGGGGCGAACAATGAGCAGTTCTTC.

The chain has TRBV29-1 and TRBJ2-7; D perhaps matches TRBD2 (5 bases). This CDR3 has 13 amino acids. Germline values: CDR1 SQVTM, CDR2 ANQGSEA. The V end was cut by 4 bases, the J end by 2 bases, with 12 bases between. The CDR3: CSVASGSPYEQYF. CDR3 nucleotide sequence: TGCAGCGTTGCCTCGGGGAGTCCCTACGAGCAGTACTTC.

The V and J genes are TRBV19 and TRBJ2-1; the match to TRBD2 covers 10 bases. The junction had 4 bases not matched to a gene; V was cut back by 4 bases and J by 7 bases. This CDR3 comprises 14 residues. Per germline, CDR1 LNHDA and CDR2 SQIVND (reference sequence). CDR3 residues: CASSTPGLANEQFF. CDR3 coding DNA: TGTGCCAGTAGTACACCGGGACTAGCGAATGAGCAGTTCTTC.

Only a few counts were recorded for this clone. J is TRBJ1-1 and V is TRBV11-3; D call uncertain. CDR3 length equals 13 residues. Germline-derived CDR1 and CDR2 are SGHNT and YENEEA. The V gene lost 3 bases and the J gene lost 2 bases, with 7 bases spanning the gap. This CDR3 reads CASSFGRNTEAFF. Here the CDR3 DNA reads TGTGCCAGCAGCTTTGGGCGAAACACTGAAGCTTTCTTT.

The chain is built from TRBV7-9 and TRBJ2-7, with 9 positions matching TRBD2. This CDR3 has 14 residues. Per the germline V gene, CDR1 is SEHNR and CDR2 is FQNEAQ (reference sequence). V gave up 10 bases and J gave up 0 bases; unmatched junction bases: 7. The DNA of the CDR3 is TGTGCCATGGCCCATAGCGGGGGCTCCTACGAGCAGTACTTC. Protein: CAMAHSGGSYEQYF.

This chain uses TRBV5-1 with TRBJ2-5; 9 bases line up with TRBD1. The trim removed 3 bases at V and 8 bases at J, leaving 8 bases unmatched. This CDR3 comprises 14 residues. CDR1 and CDR2 from the germline V gene are SGHRS and YFSETQ. CDR3 sequence: CASSSQGAPGTQYF. The CDR3 bases are TGCGCCAGCAGCTCACAGGGGGCACCTGGTACCCAGTACTTC. The full variable domain, its missing parts supplied by reference TRBV5-1 and TRBJ2-5, is KAGVTQTPRYLIKTRGQQVTLSCSPISGHRSVSWYQQTPGQGLQFLFEYFSETQRNKGNFPGRFSGRQFSNSRSEMNVSTLELGDSALYLCASSSQGAPGTQYFGPGTRLLVL.

This chain joins TRBV28 and TRBJ2-2, with unresolved D. V was cut by 5 bases and J by 3 bases, with 10 bases left in between. This CDR3 has 14 amino acids. Germline-derived CDR1 and CDR2 are MDHEN and SYDVKM. The DNA for the CDR3 is TGTGCCAGCAGTCCCACAGAGCACACCGGGGAGCTGTTTTTT. It specifies CASSPTEHTGELFF.

This sequence joins TRBV28 and TRBJ2-5, with D possibly TRBD1 on 5 matching bases. The CDR3 spans 14 residues. Germline CDR1 reads MDHEN; CDR2 reads SYDVKM. Trimming shortened V by 6 bases and J by 3 bases, and 14 bases separated the two germline ends. Here the CDR3 DNA reads TGTGCCAGCAGACCCCCGACAGTAAAAGAGACCCAGTACTTC. Amino acids: CASRPPTVKETQYF. Based on the CDR3 plus reference TRBV28 and TRBJ2-5, the full variable domain is DVKVTQSSRYLVKRTGEKVFLECVQDMDHENMFWYRQDPGLGLRLIYFSYDVKMKEKGDIPEGYSVSREKKERFSLILESASTNQTSMYLCASRPPTVKETQYFGPGTRLLVL.

V and J are TRBV15 and TRBJ2-5, with a tentative D call TRBD2 (6 bases). V was shortened by 0 bases and J by 1 base, with 9 bases between the two germline ends. Germline values: CDR1 LNHNV, CDR2 YYDKDF (reference sequence). The CDR3 sequence is 15 residues long. The CDR3 loop is CATSRDGGTQETQYF. CDR3 nucleotides: TGTGCCACCAGCAGAGATGGGGGGACCCAAGAGACCCAGTACTTC.

The chain is built from TRBV6-5 and TRBJ2-7; the match to TRBD2 covers 8 bases. Unmatched junction bases numbered 9, after V lost 5 bases and J lost 3 bases. Germline lookup yields CDR1 MNHEY and CDR2 SVGAGI. CDR3 length equals 15 residues. CDR3 loop: CASSRQWTSNYEQYF. In DNA, the CDR3 is TGTGCCAGCAGTAGACAATGGACTAGCAACTACGAGCAGTACTTC.

The V call is TRBV6-5, the J call TRBJ2-5; D gene ambiguous. From germline, CDR1 is MNHEY and CDR2 SVGAGI. Trimming left V 5 bases short and J 0 bases short, with 7 bases between. This CDR3 comprises 13 residues. The CDR3 DNA reads as TGTGCCAGCAGTGAACATAACCAAGAGACCCAGTACTTC. Translation: CASSEHNQETQYF.

This clone was counted only a few times. The rearrangement links TRBV6-5 to TRBJ2-5, with D tentatively TRBD2 (6 bases). The CDR3 has 13 residues. Germline V gene sequence: CDR1 MNHEY, CDR2 SVGAGI. Trimming removed 6 bases from V and 3 bases from J, with 11 bases in between. Here the CDR3 DNA reads TGTGCCAGCAGGAGGACGGGAGAAGAGACCCAGTACTTC. Residues: CASRRTGEETQYF.

The chain uses TRBV30 and TRBJ1-1, with TRBD1 as a possible D gene (5 bases). Looked up from germline, CDR1 is GTSNPN and CDR2 is SVGIG (reference sequence). V lost 2 bases and J lost 6, with 13 bases in between. The CDR3 length is 13 residues. The CDR3 sequence: CAWSRYTTAEAFF. The CDR3, as DNA: TGTGCCTGGAGTCGATACACGACAGCTGAAGCTTTCTTT.

The J gene is TRBJ2-7, the V gene TRBV28; 10 bases match TRBD1. CDR1 and CDR2 (germline): MDHEN, SYDVKM. The V segment lost 5 bases and the J segment 3 bases; nucleotides outside the gene matches: 7. The CDR3 sequence is 15 residues long. The CDR3 DNA reads TGTGCCAGCAGTACCTCAGGACAGGGGGACTACGAGCAGTACTTC. It encodes CASSTSGQGDYEQYF.

The rearrangement uses TRBV2 and TRBJ1-2; TRBD1 matches at 8 bases. J gave up 1 base and V 5 bases, and 9 bases lay outside the gene matches. The CDR3 totals 16 residues. Germline loops: CDR1 SNHLY, CDR2 FYNNEI. The CDR3 DNA sequence: TGTGCCAGCAGTCGACAGGGGAAGTTTTTTAACTATGGCTACACCTTC. Translating gives CASSRQGKFFNYGYTF.

This clone has just a few counts. This chain connects TRBV4-2 to TRBJ2-1; tentative D call: TRBD1 (6 bases). Germline lookup yields CDR1 LGHNA and CDR2 YNFKEQ. The CDR3 runs 14 residues. V lost 3 bases and J lost 6, with 12 bases in between. CDR3 region: CASSHTGQTNEQFF. CDR3 DNA sequence: TGTGCCAGCAGCCACACAGGACAGACCAATGAGCAGTTCTTC.

The V gene is TRBV10-3, the J gene TRBJ2-3, with 7 nucleotides matching TRBD2. Looked up from germline, CDR1 is ENHRY and CDR2 is SYGVKD. Trimming took 7 bases from V and 6 from J; bases not matched to a gene: 7. The length of the CDR3 is 13 residues. The CDR3, as DNA: TGTGCCATCAAGGGCGGGAGTCGCGATACGCAGTATTTT. Translating gives CAIKGGSRDTQYF.

The rearrangement joins TRBV19 to TRBJ2-1; D is uncertain. V was pared by 2 bases and J by 0 bases, with 8 bases between. The CDR3 spans 15 residues. Looked up from germline, CDR1 is LNHDA and CDR2 is SQIVND (reference sequence). The CDR3 nucleotides are TGTGCCAGTAGTATAAGGCGGATCTCCTACAATGAGCAGTTCTTC. It encodes CASSIRRISYNEQFF. Variable domain in full (rest from reference TRBV19 and TRBJ2-1): DGGITQSPKYLFRKEGQNVTLSCEQNLNHDAMYWYRQDPGQGLRLIYYSQIVNDFQKGDIAEGYSVSREKKESFPLTVTSAQKNPTAFYLCASSIRRISYNEQFFGPGTRLTVL.

This sequence joins TRBV5-8 and TRBJ1-2; D is possibly TRBD1 (6 bases). The germline gives CDR1 SGHTS, CDR2 YDEGEE. V lost 3 bases and J 7 bases, leaving 16 bases between the germline ends. There are 14 residues in the CDR3. In nucleotides, the CDR3 is TGTGCCAGCAGCTCCCCGGGACATGGATTTGGCTACACCTTC. Protein: CASSSPGHGFGYTF.